The sequence of this T cell receptor beta chain was determined in a study of chemoradiotherapy in HPV16-positive cancers. As for the study in general: A couple of HPV16-positive patients' cells yielded candidate HPV-specific clones and common motifs.

Method: immunoSEQ multiplex PCR; TCRdb's copy keeps in-frame clones and lacks some. This sample has 5,700 or so clones; roughly 88% occur once, and the top ten carry 9%. This clone was seen only once. This CDR3 contains 11 residues. In germline, CDR1 is SNHLY, CDR2 FYNNEI. V was trimmed by 6 bases and J by 8 bases, leaving 7 bases between them. The genes are TRBV2 and TRBJ1-4; D is uncertain. The receptor was derived from a human donor with HPV-associated anogenital cancer. The material was tumor tissue, obtained from a patient who underwent chemoradiotherapy. Written as DNA, the CDR3 is TGTGCCAGCAGACAGACAGAAAAACTGTTTTTT. It specifies CASRQTEKLFF.